The source of this T cell receptor (beta chain) is a study of shared clonotypes between healthy human individuals. Study findings and constraints: Collection of samples was limited to blood; tissue repertoires likely differ. A limitation of the genetic and exposure-history diversity represented arose from few donors. Compared with memory subsets, naive subsets generally had larger estimated richness.

Here immunoSEQ multiplex PCR was the method, and the copy in TCRdb shows in-frame clones only, minus some. This table has approximately 2,000,000 clones, approximately 90% appearing once. A word on this clone: Its antigen is currently unknown.

The receptor was derived from a man aged 18 to 29 in good health. Some clones in this sample may be carry-over from other donors' samples. The sample comprised naive CD4+ T cells from PBMCs. Subset in this sample: CD45RA+ positively selected.

This chain's CDR3 is CASSPIVGTDTQYF. CDR3 in DNA: TGTGCCAGCTCACCGATAGTGGGCACAGATACGCAGTATTTT. The V gene is TRBV18, the J gene TRBJ2-3; D not resolved. The CDR3 length is 14 residues. In germline, CDR1 is KGHSH, CDR2 LQKENI. Trimming removed 3 bases at V and 1 base at J, with 8 bases between.